This TCR beta chain emerged from a study of T cell responses to AZD1222 COVID-19 vaccine. Study observations and caveats: In a largely white British group with more females than males, clonal diversity was possibly underestimated. Seropositivity was recorded at baseline in only six AZD1222 recipients.

Per the germline V gene, CDR1 is SEHNR and CDR2 is FQNEAQ (reference sequence). The CDR3 covers 18 residues. The V gene end was trimmed by 0 bases and the J gene end by 4 bases; junction bases not matched to a gene: 9. Some clones are missing from TCRdb's copy, which holds only in-frame ones; the method was immunoSEQ multiplex PCR. The sample gives more than 150,000 clones, 80% to 90% of which show up once; approximately 9% is in the top ten. Comments on this clone: Its antigen is undetermined.

The sample consisted of peripheral blood, taken 28 days after the second AZD1222 dose. The receptor was derived from an adult who received the AZD1222 COVID-19 vaccine. The chain recombines TRBV7-9 with TRBJ1-2; 12 bases align to TRBD1. CDR3 DNA: TGTGCCAGCAGCTTAGCTACCGGGACAGGGGGCGGCTTCTATGGCTACACCTTC. Translation: CASSLATGTGGGFYGYTF.